The T cell receptor (beta chain) under discussion was sequenced for a study of shared clonotypes between healthy human individuals. Study-wide background: Three CD4 naive, three CD4 memory, two CD8 naive and one CD8 memory plate were used per donor.

Positively selected for CCR7, the CD45RO-negative cells used as naive CD8 cells excluded terminally differentiated effector memory CD45RA+ cells. Recent vaccinations or acute infections were absent in the healthy HIV-negative adult donors. The table came from immunoSEQ multiplex PCR; TCRdb's copy has only in-frame clones and leaves some out. The sample includes around 2.1 million clones, about 92% of them seen just once. Study-level results: Inspection by rarefaction showed sorted-subset sequencing to be incomplete despite large depth.

In this sample, this clone turned up once. Its antigen is not identified. V was trimmed by 7 bases and J by 3 bases, leaving 24 bases between them. The V gene's germline CDR1 is SEHNR and CDR2 FQNEAQ (reference sequence). The CDR3 totals 17 residues. This clonotype was obtained from a man younger than 30 in good health. Some clones in this sample may be carry-over from other donors' samples. The chain recombines TRBV7-9 with TRBJ2-5, with a tentative D call TRBD2 (5 bases). Sequencing was done on a sample of naive CD8+ T cells from PBMCs. CDR3 sequence: CASKPRALSGVKETQYF. The CDR3, as DNA: TGTGCCAGCAAGCCGCGGGCCCTGTCCGGGGTGAAAGAGACCCAGTACTTC.